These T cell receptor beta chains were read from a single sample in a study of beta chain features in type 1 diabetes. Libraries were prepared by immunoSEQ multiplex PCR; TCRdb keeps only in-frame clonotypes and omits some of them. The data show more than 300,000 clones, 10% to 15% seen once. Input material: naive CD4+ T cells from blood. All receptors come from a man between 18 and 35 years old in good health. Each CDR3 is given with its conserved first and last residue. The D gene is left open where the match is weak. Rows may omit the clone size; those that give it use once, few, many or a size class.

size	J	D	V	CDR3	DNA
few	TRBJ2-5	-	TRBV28	CASSFGILGEQYF	TGTGCCAGCAGTTTTGGGATACTAGGAGAGCAGTACTTC
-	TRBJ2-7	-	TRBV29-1	CSVTPQGQAYEQYF	TGCAGCGTGACCCCCCAGGGTCAGGCCTACGAGCAGTACTTC
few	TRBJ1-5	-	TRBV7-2	CASSNGTLLNQPQHF	TGTGCCAGCAGTAACGGGACACTATTAAATCAGCCCCAGCATTTT
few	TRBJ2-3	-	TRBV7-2	CASSSARGSPDTQYF	TGTGCCAGCAGCTCAGCTAGGGGCTCGCCGGATACGCAGTATTTT
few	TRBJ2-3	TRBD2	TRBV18	CASSPRTSGVTDTQYF	TGTGCCAGCTCACCTCGGACTAGCGGGGTCACAGATACGCAGTATTTT
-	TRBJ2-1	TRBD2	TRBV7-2	CASSSLLAGDNEQFF	TGTGCCAGCAGCTCACTACTAGCGGGGGACAATGAGCAGTTCTTC
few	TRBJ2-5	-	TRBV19	CASSQEGETQYF	TGTGCCAGTAGTCAGGAGGGGGAGACCCAGTACTTC
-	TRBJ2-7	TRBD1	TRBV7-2	CASSPGQEYEQYF	TGTGCCAGCAGCCCGGGACAGGAATACGAGCAGTACTTC
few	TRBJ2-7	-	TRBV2	CASSEAPTSNYEQYF	TGTGCCAGCAGTGAAGCTCCGACTTCGAACTACGAGCAGTACTTC
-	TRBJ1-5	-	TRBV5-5	CASSLVTDNYQPQHF	TGTGCCAGCAGCTTGGTAACGGACAACTATCAGCCCCAGCATTTT
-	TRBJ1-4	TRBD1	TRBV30	CAWSRDRNEKLFF	TGTGCCTGGAGTCGGGACAGGAATGAAAAACTGTTTTTT
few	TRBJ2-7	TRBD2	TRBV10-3	CAISEGLADSYEQYF	TGTGCCATCAGTGAGGGGCTAGCGGACTCCTACGAGCAGTACTTC
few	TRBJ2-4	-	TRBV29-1	CSVERAGVAKNIQYF	TGCAGCGTTGAAAGGGCAGGGGTGGCCAAAAACATTCAGTACTTC
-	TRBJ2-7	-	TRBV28	CASSFSLRVVYEQYF	TGTGCCAGCAGTTTCTCCCTCAGGGTGGTGTACGAGCAGTACTTC
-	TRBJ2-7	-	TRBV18	CASSAGRDIFPDF	TGTGCCAGCTCAGCAGGCCGGGACATCTTTCCCGACTTC
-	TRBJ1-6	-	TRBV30	CAWSVSGGWSYNSPLHF	TGTGCCTGGAGTGTCTCGGGGGGATGGTCCTATAATTCACCCCTCCACTTT
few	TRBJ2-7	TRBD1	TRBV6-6	CASSSDRTYEQYF	TGTGCCAGCAGTTCGGACAGGACCTACGAGCAGTACTTC
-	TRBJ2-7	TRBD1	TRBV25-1	CASSELASGTGRYEQYF	TGTGCCAGCAGTGAACTAGCCTCCGGGACAGGGAGGTACGAGCAGTACTTC
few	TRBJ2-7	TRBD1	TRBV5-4	CASRMGQESYEQYF	TGTGCCAGCAGAATGGGACAGGAGTCCTACGAGCAGTACTTC
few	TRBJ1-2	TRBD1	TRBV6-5	CASSSLPGQGGYGYTF	TGTGCCAGCAGTTCCCTCCCCGGACAGGGAGGCTATGGCTACACCTTC
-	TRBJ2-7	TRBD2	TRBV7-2	CASSLRLAGAYEQYF	TGTGCCAGCAGCCTTAGACTAGCGGGAGCCTACGAGCAGTACTTC
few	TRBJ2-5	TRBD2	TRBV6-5	CASSGTSGGETQYF	TGTGCCAGCAGTGGGACTAGCGGGGGAGAGACCCAGTACTTC
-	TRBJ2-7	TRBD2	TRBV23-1	CASSPGQGGREATYEQYF	TGCGCCAGCAGTCCGGGGCAAGGGGGGCGGGAGGCCACCTACGAGCAGTACTTC
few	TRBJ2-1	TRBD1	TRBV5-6	CASSYDRGGRDEQFF	TGTGCCAGCAGTTATGACAGGGGAGGTCGCGATGAGCAGTTCTTC
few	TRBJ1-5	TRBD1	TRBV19	CASTQGQGIQQPQHF	TGTGCCAGTACCCAGGGACAGGGGATCCAACAGCCCCAGCATTTT